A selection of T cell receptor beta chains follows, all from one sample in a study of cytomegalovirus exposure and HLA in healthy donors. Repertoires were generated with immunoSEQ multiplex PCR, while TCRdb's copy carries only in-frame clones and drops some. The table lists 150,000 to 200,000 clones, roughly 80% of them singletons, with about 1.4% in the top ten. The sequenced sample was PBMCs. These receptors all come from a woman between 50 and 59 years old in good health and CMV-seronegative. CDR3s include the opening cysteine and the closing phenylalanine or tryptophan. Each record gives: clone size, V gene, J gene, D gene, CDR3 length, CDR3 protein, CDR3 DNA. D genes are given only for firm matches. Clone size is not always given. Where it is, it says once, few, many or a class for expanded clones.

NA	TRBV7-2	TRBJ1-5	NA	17	CASSLGLRVYSNQPQHF	TGTGCCAGCAGCTTAGGGTTGAGGGTTTATAGCAATCAGCCCCAGCATTTT
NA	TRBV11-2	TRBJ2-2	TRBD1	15	CASGQGLRNTGELFF	TGTGCCAGCGGACAGGGTCTTCGGAACACCGGGGAGCTGTTTTTT
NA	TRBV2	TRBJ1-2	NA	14	CASGTDQGNYGYTF	TGTGCCAGCGGGACTGATCAGGGTAATTATGGCTACACCTTC
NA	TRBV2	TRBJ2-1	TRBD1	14	CASSPGTGSDEQFF	TGTGCCAGCAGTCCCGGGACAGGGTCTGATGAGCAGTTCTTC
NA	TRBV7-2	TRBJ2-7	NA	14	CASSFSAGSYEQYF	TGTGCCAGCAGCTTCTCAGCAGGAAGCTACGAGCAGTACTTC
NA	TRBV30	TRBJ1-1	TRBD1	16	CAWSKTQDRSHTEAFF	TGTGCCTGGAGTAAAACCCAGGACAGGTCGCACACTGAAGCTTTCTTT
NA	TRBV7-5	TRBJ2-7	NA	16	CATLRLAEPSSYEQYF	TGTGCCACTCTAAGGCTAGCGGAGCCGAGCTCCTACGAGCAGTACTTC
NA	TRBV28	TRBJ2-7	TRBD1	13	CASSNRGVSEQYF	TGTGCCAGCAGTAACAGGGGTGTAAGCGAGCAGTACTTC
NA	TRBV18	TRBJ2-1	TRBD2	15	CASSRLAGKGNEQFF	TGTGCCAGCTCCCGACTAGCGGGGAAGGGGAATGAGCAGTTCTTC
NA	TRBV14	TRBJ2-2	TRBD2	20	CASPSPTSGNHSRVTGELFF	TGTGCCAGCCCCTCCCCGACTAGCGGAAACCATTCCCGGGTCACCGGGGAGCTGTTTTTT
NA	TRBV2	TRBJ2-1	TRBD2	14	CASSGLAEGHEQFF	TGTGCCAGCAGCGGACTAGCGGAGGGGCATGAGCAGTTCTTC
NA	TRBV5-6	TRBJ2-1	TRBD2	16	CASSRGLAGQYNEQFF	TGTGCCAGCAGCCGGGGACTAGCGGGACAGTACAATGAGCAGTTCTTC
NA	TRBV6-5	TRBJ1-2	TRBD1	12	CASSDREWGYTF	TGTGCCAGCAGTGACAGGGAGTGGGGCTACACCTTC
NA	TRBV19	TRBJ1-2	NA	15	CASITGPAQGEGYTF	TGTGCCAGTATTACGGGGCCCGCACAGGGAGAAGGCTACACCTTC
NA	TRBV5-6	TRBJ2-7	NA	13	CASSLGVGHEQYF	TGTGCCAGCAGCTTGGGAGTGGGCCACGAGCAGTACTTC
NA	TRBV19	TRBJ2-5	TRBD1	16	CASSSWTGVGPETQYF	TGTGCCAGTAGTTCATGGACAGGGGTAGGACCGGAGACCCAGTACTTC
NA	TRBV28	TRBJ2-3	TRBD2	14	CASRLPGLVKTQYF	TGTGCCAGCAGACTACCGGGACTAGTTAAGACGCAGTATTTT
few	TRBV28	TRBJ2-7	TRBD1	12	CASRGTGSEQYF	TGTGCCAGCAGGGGGACAGGGTCCGAGCAGTACTTC
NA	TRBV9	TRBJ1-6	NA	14	CASSVRHPNSPLHF	TGTGCCAGCAGCGTTCGACACCCTAATTCACCCCTCCACTTT
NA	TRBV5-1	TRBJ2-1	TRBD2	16	CASAGLAGGSYNEQFF	TGCGCCAGCGCTGGACTAGCGGGAGGCTCCTACAATGAGCAGTTCTTC
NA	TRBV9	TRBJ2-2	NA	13	CASSVRVAGELFF	TGTGCCAGCAGCGTCAGGGTGGCCGGGGAGCTGTTTTTT
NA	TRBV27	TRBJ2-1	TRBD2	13	CASSLPSGREQFF	TGTGCCAGCAGTTTACCTAGCGGGAGGGAGCAGTTCTTC
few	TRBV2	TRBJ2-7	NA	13	CASSAGGTYEQYF	TGTGCCAGTTCGGCAGGGGGGACCTACGAGCAGTACTTC
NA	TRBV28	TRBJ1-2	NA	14	CASSLPDSLYGYTF	TGTGCCAGCAGTCTTCCGGACAGCCTTTATGGCTACACCTTC
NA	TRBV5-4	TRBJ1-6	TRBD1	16	CASSLPRQGANSPLHF	TGTGCCAGCAGCTTGCCTCGACAGGGGGCCAATTCACCCCTCCACTTT
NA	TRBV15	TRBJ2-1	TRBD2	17	CATSLGLAGGHYNEQFF	TGTGCCACCTCCCTAGGACTAGCGGGAGGGCATTACAATGAGCAGTTCTTC
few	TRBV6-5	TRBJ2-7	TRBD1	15	CASSSPRTGGNEQYF	TGTGCCAGCAGTTCCCCACGGACAGGGGGTAACGAGCAGTACTTC
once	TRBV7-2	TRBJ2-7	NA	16	CASSFAPRDPRREQYF	TGTGCCAGCAGCTTCGCCCCCCGAGACCCGCGGCGGGAGCAGTACTTC
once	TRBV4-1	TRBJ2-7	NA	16	CASSQRSTRSFSEQYF	TGCGCCAGCAGCCAAAGGTCGACTAGGAGTTTTAGCGAGCAGTACTTC
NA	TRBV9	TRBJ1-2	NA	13	CASSVGTVYGYTF	TGTGCCAGCAGCGTAGGGACTGTATATGGCTACACCTTC
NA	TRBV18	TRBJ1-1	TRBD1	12	CASSPDRDVAFF	TGTGCCAGCTCACCCGACAGGGACGTAGCTTTCTTT
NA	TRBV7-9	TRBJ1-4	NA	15	CASSLSRKSNEKLFF	TGTGCCAGCAGCCTGTCCCGTAAGAGCAATGAAAAACTGTTTTTT
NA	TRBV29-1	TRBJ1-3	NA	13	CSVDGSSGNTIYF	TGCAGCGTTGATGGGAGCTCTGGAAACACCATATATTTT
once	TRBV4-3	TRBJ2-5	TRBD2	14	CASSQAGGLGSQYF	TGCGCCAGCAGCCAAGCGGGGGGGCTGGGGTCCCAGTACTTC
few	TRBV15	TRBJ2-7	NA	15	CATSRAFLGQGEQYF	TGTGCCACCAGCAGAGCTTTCCTCGGGCAGGGCGAGCAGTACTTC
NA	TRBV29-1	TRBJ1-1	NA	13	CSVEPQGNTEAFF	TGCAGCGTTGAACCTCAGGGGAACACTGAAGCTTTCTTT
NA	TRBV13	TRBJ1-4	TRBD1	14	CASSLGDRASKLFF	TGTGCCAGCAGCTTAGGGGACAGGGCGTCAAAACTGTTTTTT
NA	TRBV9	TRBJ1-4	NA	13	CASSARYGEKLFF	TGTGCCAGCAGCGCCCGGTATGGTGAAAAACTGTTTTTT
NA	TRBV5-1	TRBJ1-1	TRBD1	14	CASSLRGQGGEAFF	TGCGCCAGCAGCTTAAGGGGACAGGGGGGAGAAGCTTTCTTT
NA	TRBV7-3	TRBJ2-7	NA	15	CASSPGGTGSYEQYF	TGTGCCAGCAGCCCTGGGGGGACTGGATCCTACGAGCAGTACTTC
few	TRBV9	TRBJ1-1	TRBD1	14	CASSVGAGDSEAFF	TGTGCCAGCAGCGTAGGTGCCGGGGACAGTGAAGCTTTCTTT
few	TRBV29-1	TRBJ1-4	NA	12	CSGRTVNEKLFF	TGCAGCGGCCGGACAGTAAATGAAAAACTGTTTTTT
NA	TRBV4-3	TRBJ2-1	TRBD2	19	CASSQDGLGLGLVKNEQFF	TGCGCCAGCAGCCAAGATGGGCTAGGTTTAGGACTAGTAAAAAATGAGCAGTTCTTC
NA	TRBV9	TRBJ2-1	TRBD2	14	CASSASGSANEQFF	TGTGCCAGCAGCGCTAGCGGGAGTGCCAATGAGCAGTTCTTC
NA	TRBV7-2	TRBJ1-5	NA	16	CASSLEPQGSDQPQHF	TGTGCCAGCAGCTTAGAGCCGCAGGGGTCGGATCAGCCCCAGCATTTT
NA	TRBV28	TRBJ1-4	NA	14	CASSLTTTNEKLFF	TGTGCCAGCAGTTTAACAACAACTAATGAAAAACTGTTTTTT
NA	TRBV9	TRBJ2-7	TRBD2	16	CASSPPTSANSYEQYF	TGTGCCAGCAGTCCTCCGACTAGCGCCAACTCCTACGAGCAGTACTTC
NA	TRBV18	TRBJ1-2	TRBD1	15	CASSQGTGRNYGYTF	TGTGCCAGCTCACAGGGGACAGGGAGGAACTATGGCTACACCTTC
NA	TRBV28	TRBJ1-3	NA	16	CASSLRGGSSGNTIYF	TGTGCCAGCAGTCTACGAGGCGGTTCCTCTGGAAACACCATATATTTT
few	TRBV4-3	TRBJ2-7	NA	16	CASSPGHAKGGYEQYF	TGCGCCAGCAGCCCGGGACACGCAAAGGGTGGCTACGAGCAGTACTTC
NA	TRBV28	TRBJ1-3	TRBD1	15	CASSSDRVAGNTIYF	TGTGCCAGCAGTTCGGACAGGGTTGCCGGAAACACCATATATTTT